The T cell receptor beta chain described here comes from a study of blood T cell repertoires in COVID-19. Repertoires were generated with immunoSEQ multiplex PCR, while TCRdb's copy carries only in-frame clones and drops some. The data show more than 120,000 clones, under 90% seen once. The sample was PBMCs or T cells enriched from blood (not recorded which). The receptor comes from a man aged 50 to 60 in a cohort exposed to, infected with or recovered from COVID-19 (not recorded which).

The DNA of the CDR3 is TGTGCCAGCAGTTACTCGAGGTCTGCGTACAATGAGCAGTTCTTC. Protein product: CASSYSRSAYNEQFF. The genes are TRBV6-2 or TRBV6-3 and TRBJ2-1; unclear D gene. Deletions cut 0 bases from V and 4 bases from J, with 10 bases between. CDR1 and CDR2 (germline): MNHEY, SVGEGT. The CDR3 runs 15 residues.